The TCR beta chain described here comes from a study of cytomegalovirus exposure and HLA in healthy donors. Turning to the study itself: A subsequent analysis reported that the 100 to 150 validation repertoires were produced on the same platform that had also been used for the 666 first-cohort repertoires. Study outcomes and limitations: The classifier was said to identify cytomegalovirus status with high specificity and sensitivity. The TCR clusters that emerged in the first cohort tended, a later analysis found, to co-occur in the approximately 130 validation repertoires.

A note on this clone: No antigen is known for it.

The J segment lost 4 bases and the V segment lost 5 bases, leaving 7 bases of the junction unmatched. The CDR3 consists of 14 residues. In germline, CDR1 is LNHDA, CDR2 SQIVND (reference sequence). TCRdb's table, derived via immunoSEQ multiplex PCR, lists solely in-frame clones and lacks some. The sample includes 300,000 or so clones, roughly 87% of them seen just once. This receptor was identified in a man aged 25-40 years in good health and CMV-seronegative. The sample consisted of PBMCs. This chain links TRBV19 with TRBJ1-2; 7 nucleotides align to TRBD1. CDR3 bases: TGTGCCAGTAGTCCAACAGGGGCCAGCTATGGCTACACCTTC. Translating gives CASSPTGASYGYTF.